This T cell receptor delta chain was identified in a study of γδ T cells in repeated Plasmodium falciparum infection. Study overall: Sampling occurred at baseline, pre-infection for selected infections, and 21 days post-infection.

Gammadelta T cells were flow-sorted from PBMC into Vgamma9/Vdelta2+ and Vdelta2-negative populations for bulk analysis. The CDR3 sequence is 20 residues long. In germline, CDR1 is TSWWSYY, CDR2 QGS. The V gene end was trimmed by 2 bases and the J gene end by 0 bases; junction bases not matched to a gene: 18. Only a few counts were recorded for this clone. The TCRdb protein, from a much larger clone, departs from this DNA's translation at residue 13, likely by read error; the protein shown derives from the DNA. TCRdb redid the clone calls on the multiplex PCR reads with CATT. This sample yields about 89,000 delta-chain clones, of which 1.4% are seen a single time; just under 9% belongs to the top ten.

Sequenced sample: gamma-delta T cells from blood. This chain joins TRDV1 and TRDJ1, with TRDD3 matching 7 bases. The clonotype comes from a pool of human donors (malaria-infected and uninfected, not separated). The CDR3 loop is CALGEFLYGHRGMHTDKLIF. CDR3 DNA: TGTGCTCTTGGGGAATTTCTTTACGGTCATCGGGGGATGCACACCGATAAACTCATCTTT.